This T cell receptor beta chain was observed in a study of glioma-infiltrating T cells after dendritic cell vaccination. Study context: Autologous tumor lysate-pulsed dendritic cell vaccination was given between about 2003 and 2013. Three intradermal dendritic cell vaccine injections were given every two weeks. Study-level findings and limits: Higher TCR clonality did not directly relate to longer survival.

The PCR used 60 V beta and 13 J beta primers. The assay was immunoSEQ multiplex PCR, and TCRdb's table has in-frame clones only and misses some. The sample contains tens of thousands of clones, 65% to 90% of which appear only once. The CDR3 has 15 amino acids. V dropped 1 base and J dropped 2 bases, with 8 bases sitting between them. The germline CDR1 and CDR2 sequences are LGHNT and FRNRAP. As for this clone: Its antigen is as yet unknown.

The sample consisted of blood, taken before dendritic cell vaccination. The sequence was collected from a human donor with glioblastoma. The chain recombines TRBV12-5 with TRBJ2-2, with D hard to call. The CDR3 here is CASGLDTSNTGELFF. CDR3 coding DNA: TGTGCTAGTGGTTTGGATACATCCAACACCGGGGAGCTGTTTTTT.